This T cell receptor (beta chain) was sequenced in a study of blood T cell repertoires in COVID-19. This CDR3 has 17 residues. CDR1 is MNHEY, CDR2 SVGEGT, per germline. With 2 bases clipped from V and 3 bases from J, the junction kept 9 bases outside the gene matches. Libraries were prepared by immunoSEQ multiplex PCR; TCRdb keeps only in-frame clonotypes and omits some of them. The repertoire holds about 300,000 clones, with approximately 83% as singletons. This receptor was taken from a woman between 45 and 60 years old who had recovered from COVID-19. The sequenced sample consisted of peripheral blood. V and J are TRBV6-2 or TRBV6-3 and TRBJ1-3; 8 bases match TRBD1. Here the CDR3 DNA reads TGTGCCAGCAGTTACCGCCCAACAGGGGGAAGTGGAAACACCATATATTTT. This encodes CASSYRPTGGSGNTIYF.